Listed below are T cell receptor beta chains from one sample, sequenced in a study of blood T cell repertoires in COVID-19. The protocol was immunoSEQ multiplex PCR, while the TCRdb copy is restricted to in-frame clones and leaves out a portion. The top ten hold approximately 12% of the sample, which has around 200,000 clones, 70% to 90% seen once. The sequenced material came from peripheral blood. The receptors here all came from a woman between 18 and 29 years old who had recovered from COVID-19. Both conserved end residues are part of each CDR3. The D gene is left open where the match is weak. Clone size, where shown, is once, few, many, or a class for clones that have expanded.

J gene,clone size,V gene,D gene,CDR3 DNA,CDR3 protein
TRBJ2-7,NA,TRBV6-5,TRBD1,TGTGCCAGCAGTCCCGGACAGGCGAAATACGAGCAGTACTTC,CASSPGQAKYEQYF
TRBJ2-1,NA,TRBV4-3,TRBD1,TGCGCCAGCAGCCAAGATGAGGGGGCCAACAATGAGCAGTTCTTC,CASSQDEGANNEQFF
TRBJ2-3,NA,TRBV18,TRBD1,TGTGCCAGCTCAGAGGGGACAGGGTGGCCAGATACGCAGTATTTT,CASSEGTGWPDTQYF
TRBJ1-1,NA,TRBV5-1,NA,TGCGCCAGCAGCTTGGAACGGGGGAACACTGAAGCTTTCTTT,CASSLERGNTEAFF
TRBJ1-2,NA,TRBV9,NA,TGTGCCAGCAGCGTAGGCAGGGCCTACACCTTC,CASSVGRAYTF
TRBJ1-2,NA,TRBV6-5,NA,TGTGCCATCGGGACATCTGACTCTTGGGCCTATGGCTACACCTTC,CAIGTSDSWAYGYTF
TRBJ2-7,few,TRBV15,TRBD1,TGTGCCACCAGCAGCCAAAGGACAGGGCGGGACGAGCAGTACTTC,CATSSQRTGRDEQYF
TRBJ1-6,NA,TRBV6-6,TRBD1,TGTGCCAGCACCAGTGGGACAGGCTTTTATAATTCACCCCTCCACTTT,CASTSGTGFYNSPLHF
TRBJ2-2,NA,TRBV7-2,NA,TGTGCCCTAACTAGTGGGGGCGTTAGCGGGGAGCTGTTTTTT,CALTSGGVSGELFF
TRBJ2-3,NA,TRBV19,TRBD2,TGTGCCAGTAGGGCTTTAGCGGGAGGAGTGCGAGATACGCAGTATTTT,CASRALAGGVRDTQYF
TRBJ2-7,NA,TRBV11-2,NA,TGTGCCAGCAGCCATACAAGAAGCTCCTACGAGCAGTACTTC,CASSHTRSSYEQYF
TRBJ1-5,NA,TRBV7-9,TRBD1,TGTGCCAGCAGCTTAGGATCCGCGGGACAGATAAATCAGCCCCAGCATTTT,CASSLGSAGQINQPQHF
TRBJ2-1,NA,TRBV11-2,TRBD2,TGTGCCAGCAGCTTACTAGCGGGAGCAGTTATCTATGAGCAGTTCTTC,CASSLLAGAVIYEQFF
TRBJ1-1,once,TRBV2,NA,TGTGCCAGCAGTGCTGAGCGACCAATGAACACTGAAGCTTTCTTT,CASSAERPMNTEAFF
TRBJ2-7,NA,TRBV5-6,TRBD2,TGTGCCAGCAGCCCACTCTTTAGCGGGAGGCGCTCCTACGAGCAGTACTTC,CASSPLFSGRRSYEQYF
TRBJ2-1,NA,TRBV29-1,TRBD2,TGCAGCGTTGGTGCGGGAGGGTCCTACAATGAGCAGTTCTTC,CSVGAGGSYNEQFF
TRBJ1-2,NA,TRBV15,NA,TGTGCCACCAGCAGCAGGGCCGGGAACTATGGCTACACCTTC,CATSSRAGNYGYTF
TRBJ2-7,NA,TRBV7-6,TRBD2,TGTGCCAGCAGCACGCGGGAGTTTCCCTACGAGCAGTACTTC,CASSTREFPYEQYF
TRBJ2-7,few,TRBV18,TRBD1,TGTGCCAGCTCACCCGGGACAGGTGGTATCTACGAGCAGTACTTC,CASSPGTGGIYEQYF
TRBJ2-3,once,TRBV11-2,TRBD2,TGTGCCAGCAGCGCATGGACTAGCGGGAGCACAGATACGCAGTATTTT,CASSAWTSGSTDTQYF
TRBJ2-3,once,TRBV18,NA,TGTGCCAGCTCACCCCGGGGGGACATCACAGATACGCAGTATTTT,CASSPRGDITDTQYF
TRBJ2-4,NA,TRBV14,NA,TGTGCCAGCAGCCACGACAGTTCATTAGCCAAAAACATTCAGTACTTC,CASSHDSSLAKNIQYF
TRBJ1-6,few,TRBV4-2,NA,TGTGCCAGCAGCCAAGATTTAGCAGGGATAGATAATTCACCCCTCCACTTT,CASSQDLAGIDNSPLHF
TRBJ2-7,NA,TRBV10-3,NA,TGTGCCATCAGTGACTTGACTGAGCAGTACTTC,CAISDLTEQYF
TRBJ1-1,NA,TRBV5-6,NA,TGTGCCAGCAGCTTGAAGACAGACCTCTTGGGAGCTTTCTTT,CASSLKTDLLGAFF
TRBJ2-3,NA,TRBV14,NA,TGTGCCAGCAGCCTTGTCGGGGGAGATACGCAGTATTTT,CASSLVGGDTQYF
TRBJ2-7,once,TRBV3-1/TRBV3-2,TRBD2,TGTGCCAGCAGCCACGGAATACTAGCGGCGAGCGAGCAGTACTTC,CASSHGILAASEQYF
TRBJ1-6,once,TRBV4-2,NA,TGTGCCAGCAGCCATCTCAATTCACCCCTCCACTTT,CASSHLNSPLHF
TRBJ1-1,NA,TRBV7-9,NA,TGTGCCAGCAGCTTAGGCGGAGCCGCAGCTTTCTTT,CASSLGGAAAFF
TRBJ2-7,NA,TRBV7-3,TRBD2,TGTGCCAGCACTCCCTCGGCGGGAGGTCGGGAGCAGTACTTC,CASTPSAGGREQYF
TRBJ1-5,once,TRBV6-2/TRBV6-3,TRBD1,TGTGCCAGCAGTTACGCAGGGGGGAATCAGCCCCAGCATTTT,CASSYAGGNQPQHF
TRBJ1-2,NA,TRBV24-1,NA,TGTGCCACCAGTGAATTAACAGGGAACTATGGCTACACCTTC,CATSELTGNYGYTF
TRBJ1-4,once,TRBV5-6,NA,TGTGCCAGCAGCTGGCGACCGGGAGGAAATGAAAAACTGTTTTTT,CASSWRPGGNEKLFF
TRBJ1-4,NA,TRBV25-1,NA,TGTGCCAGCAGTGGCCAGCGGGCATGGGAAAAACTGTTTTTT,CASSGQRAWEKLFF
TRBJ2-1,NA,TRBV7-6,TRBD2,TGTGCCAGCAGCTTAGGGAGAGGTCTAGCGGGAATCGGTGAGCAGTTCTTC,CASSLGRGLAGIGEQFF
TRBJ1-2,NA,TRBV5-1,TRBD1,TGCGCCAGCAGCTTAGCAGGGGGCGGTGGCTACACCTTC,CASSLAGGGGYTF
TRBJ1-1,NA,TRBV25-1,TRBD1,TGTGCCAGCAGTAGTTACAGGGGTTCGTACACTGAAGCTTTCTTT,CASSSYRGSYTEAFF
TRBJ2-7,NA,TRBV4-1,TRBD2,TGCGCCAGCAGCCATTCCGCGGGGGACTCCTACGAGCAGTACTTC,CASSHSAGDSYEQYF
TRBJ1-2,NA,TRBV5-1,TRBD1,TGCGCCAGCAACCTTCCAGGGGGCGGTTATGGCTACACCTTC,CASNLPGGGYGYTF
TRBJ2-1,NA,TRBV4-3,TRBD2,TGCGCCAGCAGCCAAGACTTCGGGGCTAGCGGATACAATGAGCAGTTCTTC,CASSQDFGASGYNEQFF